Shown below are 10 T cell receptor beta chains from a single sample sequenced in a study of blood T cell repertoires in COVID-19. Profiling relied on immunoSEQ multiplex PCR, and the TCRdb table lists in-frame clones only, not all of them. There are under 100,000 clones in the sample; about 87% occur only once, and roughly 5.1% lies in the top ten. The sample taken for sequencing was peripheral blood. All receptors come from a man aged 40-49 years with acute or convalescent COVID-19.

This clone was observed once. This chain uses TRBV4-1 with TRBJ1-2, with 8 bases identical to TRBD1. The CDR3 spans 14 residues. J was trimmed by 4 bases and V by 3 bases; bases with no gene match: 4. Germline V gives CDR1 MGHRA, CDR2 YSYEKL. The CDR3 is CASSHATGAYGYTF. CDR3 coding DNA: TGCGCCAGCAGCCACGCGACAGGGGCCTATGGCTACACCTTC.

The rearrangement joins TRBV20-1 to TRBJ2-7; D might be TRBD2 (7 bases). Trimming removed 3 bases from V and 2 bases from J, with 17 bases in between. This CDR3 is built from 15 residues. The germline gives CDR1 DFQATT, CDR2 SNEGSKA (reference sequence). CDR3 bases: TGCAGTGCTAGTATTCCCCTGCGGGGGCCCTACGAGCAGTACTTC. Its translation is CSASIPLRGPYEQYF.

V usage is TRBV19 and J usage is TRBJ1-1; D is unresolved. Germline values: CDR1 LNHDA, CDR2 SQIVND (reference sequence). This CDR3 is 13 amino acids long. V dropped 8 bases and J dropped 3 bases, with 13 bases sitting between them. CDR3 amino acids: CASAQRQDTEAFF. The CDR3 DNA reads TGTGCCAGTGCCCAAAGGCAGGACACTGAAGCTTTCTTT. Based on the CDR3 plus reference TRBV19 and TRBJ1-1, the full variable domain is DGGITQSPKYLFRKEGQNVTLSCEQNLNHDAMYWYRQDPGQGLRLIYYSQIVNDFQKGDIAEGYSVSREKKESFPLTVTSAQKNPTAFYLCASAQRQDTEAFFGQGTRLTVV.

This chain uses TRBV6-1 with TRBJ1-5; no firm D call. Trimming stripped 2 bases from V and 3 bases from J, with 5 bases between. This CDR3 comprises 13 residues. CDR1 and CDR2 (germline): MNHNS, SASEGT. In DNA form, the CDR3 reads TGTGCCAGCAGTGAAAGCAACAATCAGCCCCAGCATTTT. It translates to CASSESNNQPQHF.

V and J are TRBV5-1 and TRBJ2-3, with a possible D match to TRBD1 (6 bases). V lost 4 bases and J 2 bases, leaving 14 bases between the germline ends. The germline V gene has CDR1 SGHRS and CDR2 YFSETQ. The CDR3 runs to 15 residues. CDR3 residues: CASSPGDTATDTQYF. In DNA form, the CDR3 reads TGCGCCAGCAGCCCCGGGGACACGGCCACAGATACGCAGTATTTT.

The V gene is TRBV19, the J gene TRBJ2-4; 7 bases are shared with TRBD1. The germline V gene encodes CDR1 LNHDA and CDR2 SQIVND (reference sequence). The V segment lost 7 bases and the J segment 6 bases; nucleotides outside the gene matches: 3. The CDR3 contains 12 residues. The DNA for the CDR3 is TGTGCCAGTACACAGGGGTTAAACATTCAGTACTTC. This encodes CASTQGLNIQYF. Combining the CDR3 with reference TRBV19 and TRBJ2-4 gives the whole variable domain DGGITQSPKYLFRKEGQNVTLSCEQNLNHDAMYWYRQDPGQGLRLIYYSQIVNDFQKGDIAEGYSVSREKKESFPLTVTSAQKNPTAFYLCASTQGLNIQYFGAGTRLSVL.

The chain couples TRBV11-2 to TRBJ1-3, with D tentatively TRBD1 (5 bases). Germline V CDR1 and CDR2: SGHAT, FQNNGV. The CDR3 is 15 amino acids. Between the trimmed V and J ends, which lost 5 bases and 0 bases, there was a span of 11 bases. CDR3 protein: CASSPDRNSGNTIYF. For the CDR3, the DNA is TGTGCCAGCAGCCCAGACAGAAACTCTGGAAACACCATATATTTT.

The chain recombines TRBV5-1 with TRBJ2-7; the D gene is possibly TRBD1 (6 bases). The CDR3 sequence is 13 residues long. Germline V gives CDR1 SGHRS, CDR2 YFSETQ. Trimming stripped 4 bases from V and 2 bases from J, with 10 bases between. The CDR3 region has the DNA TGCGCCAGCAGCCAAGGACAGACCTACGAGCAGTACTTC. It yields the protein CASSQGQTYEQYF.

In its sample, this clone was seen a few times. This chain joins TRBV2 and TRBJ1-2, with 8 positions matching TRBD1. The CDR3 is 14 amino acids. V lost 6 bases to trimming and J lost 8 bases; unmatched junction nucleotides: 11. From germline, CDR1 is SNHLY and CDR2 FYNNEI. The CDR3 region has the DNA TGTGCCAGCAGGGAGGACAGGGACCGCTACGGCTACACCTTC. Residues: CASREDRDRYGYTF. The variable domain in full, completed from reference TRBV2 and TRBJ1-2, reads EPEVTQTPSHQVTQMGQEVILRCVPISNHLYFYWYRQILGQKVEFLVSFYNNEISEKSEIFDDQFSVERPDGSNFTLKIRSTKLEDSAMYFCASREDRDRYGYTFGSGTRLTVV.

The genes are TRBV15 and TRBJ2-2; possible D gene TRBD1, 6 bases. Germline values: CDR1 LNHNV, CDR2 YYDKDF (reference sequence). Trimming pared 1 base from V and 6 bases from J, leaving 15 bases between. The CDR3 runs 16 residues. The CDR3, as DNA: TGTGCCACCAGCAGAGGGGGGCAGGGGTTTCCCGGGGAGCTGTTTTTT. It encodes CATSRGGQGFPGELFF.